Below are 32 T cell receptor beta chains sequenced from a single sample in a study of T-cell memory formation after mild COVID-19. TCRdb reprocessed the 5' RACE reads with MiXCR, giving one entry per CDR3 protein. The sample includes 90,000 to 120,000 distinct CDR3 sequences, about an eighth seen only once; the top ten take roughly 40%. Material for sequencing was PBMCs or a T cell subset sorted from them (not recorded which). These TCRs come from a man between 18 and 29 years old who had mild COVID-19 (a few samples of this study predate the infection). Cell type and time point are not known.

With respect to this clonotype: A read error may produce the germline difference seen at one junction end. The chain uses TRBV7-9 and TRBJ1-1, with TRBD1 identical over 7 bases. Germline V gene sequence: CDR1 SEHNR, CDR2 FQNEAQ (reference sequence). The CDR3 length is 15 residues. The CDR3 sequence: CASSLQGQLNTEALF. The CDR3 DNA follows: TGTGCCAGCAGCTTACAGGGACAGCTTAACACTGAAGCTTTATTT. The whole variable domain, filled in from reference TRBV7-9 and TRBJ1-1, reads DTGVSQNPRHKITKRGQNVTFRCDPISEHNRLYWYRQTLGQGPEFLTYFQNEAQLEKSRLLSDRFSAERPKGSFSTLEIQRTEQGDSAMYLCASSLQGQLNTEALFGQGTRLTVV.

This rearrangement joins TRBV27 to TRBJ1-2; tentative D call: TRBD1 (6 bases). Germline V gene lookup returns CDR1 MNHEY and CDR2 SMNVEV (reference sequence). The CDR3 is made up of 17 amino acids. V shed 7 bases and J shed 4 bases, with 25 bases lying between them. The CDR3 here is CASTTNSGGQELYGYTF. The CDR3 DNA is TGTGCCAGCACCACCAATTCGGGGGGGCAGGAACTCTATGGCTACACCTTC.

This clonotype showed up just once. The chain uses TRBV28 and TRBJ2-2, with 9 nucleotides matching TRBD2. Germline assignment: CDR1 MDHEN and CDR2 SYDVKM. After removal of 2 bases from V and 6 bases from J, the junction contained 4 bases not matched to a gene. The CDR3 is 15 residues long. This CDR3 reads CASSLELAGSGELFF. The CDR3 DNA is TGTGCCAGCAGTTTAGAGCTAGCGGGGTCCGGGGAGCTGTTTTTT.

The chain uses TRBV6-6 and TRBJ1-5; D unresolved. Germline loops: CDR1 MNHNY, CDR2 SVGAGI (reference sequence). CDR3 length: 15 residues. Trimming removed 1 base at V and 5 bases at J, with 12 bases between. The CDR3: CASSYYENGYQPQHF. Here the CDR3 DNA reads TGTGCCAGCAGTTACTACGAGAACGGGTATCAGCCCCAGCATTTT.

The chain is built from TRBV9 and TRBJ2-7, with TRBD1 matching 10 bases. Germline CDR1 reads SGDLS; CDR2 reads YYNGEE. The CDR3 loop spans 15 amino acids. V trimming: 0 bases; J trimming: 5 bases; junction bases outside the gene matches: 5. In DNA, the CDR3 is TGTGCCAGCAGCGTAGAGGGGACAGGGGCTGACGAGCAGTACTTC. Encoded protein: CASSVEGTGADEQYF. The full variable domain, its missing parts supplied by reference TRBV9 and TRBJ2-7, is DSGVTQTPKHLITATGQRVTLRCSPRSGDLSVYWYQQSLDQGLQFLIQYYNGEERAKGNILERFSAQQFPDLHSELNLSSLELGDSALYFCASSVEGTGADEQYFGPGTRLTVT.

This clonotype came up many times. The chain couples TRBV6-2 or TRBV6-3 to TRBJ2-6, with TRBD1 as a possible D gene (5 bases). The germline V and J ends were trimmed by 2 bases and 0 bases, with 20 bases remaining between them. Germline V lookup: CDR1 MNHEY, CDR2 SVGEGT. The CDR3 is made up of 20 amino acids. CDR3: CASSYTRISTVYSGANVLTF. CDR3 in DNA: TGTGCCAGCAGTTACACGCGGATCTCGACAGTTTACTCTGGGGCCAACGTCCTGACTTTC.

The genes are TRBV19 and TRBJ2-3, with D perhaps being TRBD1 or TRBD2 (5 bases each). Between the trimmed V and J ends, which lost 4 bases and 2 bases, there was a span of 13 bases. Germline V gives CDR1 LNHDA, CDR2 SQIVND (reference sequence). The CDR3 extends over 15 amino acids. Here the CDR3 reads CASSTGRMITDTQYF. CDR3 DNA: TGTGCCAGTAGTACGGGACGGATGATCACAGATACGCAGTATTTT.

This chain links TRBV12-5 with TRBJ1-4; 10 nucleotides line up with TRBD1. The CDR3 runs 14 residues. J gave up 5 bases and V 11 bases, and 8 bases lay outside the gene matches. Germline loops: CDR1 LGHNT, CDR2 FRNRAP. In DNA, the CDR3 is TGTGCTGGGATCCCGGGACAGGGGAATGAAAAACTGTTTTTT. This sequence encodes CAGIPGQGNEKLFF.

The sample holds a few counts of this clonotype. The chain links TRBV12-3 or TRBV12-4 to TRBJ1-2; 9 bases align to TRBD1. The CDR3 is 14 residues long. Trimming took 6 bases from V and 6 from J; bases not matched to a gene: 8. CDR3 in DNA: TGTGCCAGCAGCTCCCCGGGACAGGGTAATGGCTACACCTTC. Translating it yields CASSSPGQGNGYTF.

CDR3 loop: CASSLAPGGSNQPQHF. The CDR3 region has the DNA TGTGCCAGCAGCTTGGCGCCCGGGGGTAGCAATCAGCCCCAGCATTTT. This rearrangement joins TRBV5-4 to TRBJ1-5; possibly TRBD1 for D (5 bases). The CDR3 has 16 residues. Trimming removed 0 bases at V and 0 bases at J, with 10 bases between. CDR1 SGHNT and CDR2 YYREEE come from the germline V gene (reference sequence).

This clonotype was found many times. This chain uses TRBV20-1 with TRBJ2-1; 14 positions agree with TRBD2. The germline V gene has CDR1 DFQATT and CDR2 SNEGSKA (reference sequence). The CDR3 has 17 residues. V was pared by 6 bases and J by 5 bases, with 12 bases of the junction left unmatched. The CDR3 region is CSARPGLAGEFDNEQFF. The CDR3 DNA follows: TGCAGTGCCCGACCGGGACTAGCGGGGGAGTTTGACAATGAGCAGTTCTTC.

In nucleotides, the CDR3 is TGTGCCAGCAGCTTAGGACAGGTCCTTAATCAGCCCCAGCATTTT. Amino acid sequence: CASSLGQVLNQPQHF. The chain joins TRBV7-9 to TRBJ1-5, with D possibly matching TRBD1 (6 bases). Germline lookup yields CDR1 SEHNR and CDR2 FQNEAQ (reference sequence). The CDR3 spans 15 residues. V was clipped by 1 base and J by 4 bases, with 11 bases between them.

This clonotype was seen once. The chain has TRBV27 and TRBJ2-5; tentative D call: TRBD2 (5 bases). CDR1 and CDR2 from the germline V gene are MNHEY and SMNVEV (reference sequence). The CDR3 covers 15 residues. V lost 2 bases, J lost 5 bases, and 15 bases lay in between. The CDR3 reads CASSLERGRRETQYF. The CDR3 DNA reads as TGTGCCAGCAGTTTAGAGCGCGGGCGCAGGGAGACCCAGTACTTC.

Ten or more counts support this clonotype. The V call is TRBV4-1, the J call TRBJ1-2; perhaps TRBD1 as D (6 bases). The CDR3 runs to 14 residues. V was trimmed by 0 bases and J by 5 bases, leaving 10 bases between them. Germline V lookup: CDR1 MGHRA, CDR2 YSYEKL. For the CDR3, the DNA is TGCGCCAGCAGCCAAGAGGTTGGACAGTATGGCTACACCTTC. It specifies CASSQEVGQYGYTF.

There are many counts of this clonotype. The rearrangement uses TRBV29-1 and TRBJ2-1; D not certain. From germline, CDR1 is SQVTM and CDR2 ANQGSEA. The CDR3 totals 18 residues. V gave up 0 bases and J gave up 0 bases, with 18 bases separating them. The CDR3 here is CSVEEDLASLSSYNEQFF. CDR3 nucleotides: TGCAGCGTTGAAGAGGATCTGGCTAGTTTGAGCTCCTACAATGAGCAGTTCTTC.

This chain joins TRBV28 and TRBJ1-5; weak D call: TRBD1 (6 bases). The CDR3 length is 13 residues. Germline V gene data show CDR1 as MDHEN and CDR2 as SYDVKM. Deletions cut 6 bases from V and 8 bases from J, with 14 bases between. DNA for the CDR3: TGTGCCAGCAGAGGGGGGGGTCCCAAGCCCCAGCATTTT. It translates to CASRGGGPKPQHF.

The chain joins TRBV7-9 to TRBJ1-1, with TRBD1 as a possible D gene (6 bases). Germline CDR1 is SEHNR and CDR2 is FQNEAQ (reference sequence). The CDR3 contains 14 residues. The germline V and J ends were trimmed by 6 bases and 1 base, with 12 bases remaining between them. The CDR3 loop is CASRATGWNTEAFF. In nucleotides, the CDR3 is TGTGCCAGCAGAGCTACAGGGTGGAACACTGAAGCTTTCTTT.

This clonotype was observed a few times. CDR3 region: CASNQGGDTQYF. The CDR3 bases are TGTGCCAGCAATCAGGGGGGGGATACGCAGTATTTT. This chain uses TRBV12-3 or TRBV12-4 with TRBJ2-3, with D possibly called TRBD1 or TRBD2 (7 bases each). Trimming left V 7 bases short and J 6 bases short, with 11 bases between. The CDR3 has 12 amino acids.

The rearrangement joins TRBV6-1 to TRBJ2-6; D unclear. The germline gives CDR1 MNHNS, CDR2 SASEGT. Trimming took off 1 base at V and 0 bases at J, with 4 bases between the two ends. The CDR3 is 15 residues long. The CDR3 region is CASSEGGSGANVLTF. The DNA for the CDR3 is TGTGCCAGCAGTGAAGGGGGCTCTGGGGCCAACGTCCTGACTTTC.

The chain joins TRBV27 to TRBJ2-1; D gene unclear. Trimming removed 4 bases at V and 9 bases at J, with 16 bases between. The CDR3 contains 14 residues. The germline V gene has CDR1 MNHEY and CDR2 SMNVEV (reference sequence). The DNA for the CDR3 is TGTGCCAGCAGTTCTAACCTAGGGATCGGTGAGCAGTTCTTC. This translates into CASSSNLGIGEQFF.

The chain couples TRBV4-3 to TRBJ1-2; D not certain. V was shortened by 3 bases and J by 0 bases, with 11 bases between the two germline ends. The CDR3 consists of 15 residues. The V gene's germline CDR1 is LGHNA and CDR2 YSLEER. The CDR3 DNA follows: TGCGCCAGCAGCCATTCCCGCACAACTAACTATGGCTACACCTTC. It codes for CASSHSRTTNYGYTF.

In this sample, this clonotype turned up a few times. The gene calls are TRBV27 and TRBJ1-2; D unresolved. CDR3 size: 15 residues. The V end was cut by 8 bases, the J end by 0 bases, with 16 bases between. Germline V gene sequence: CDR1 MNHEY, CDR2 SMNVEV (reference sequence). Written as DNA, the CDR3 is TGTGCCAGCCTCCGGGATGCCAACTCTAACTATGGCTACACCTTC. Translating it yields CASLRDANSNYGYTF.

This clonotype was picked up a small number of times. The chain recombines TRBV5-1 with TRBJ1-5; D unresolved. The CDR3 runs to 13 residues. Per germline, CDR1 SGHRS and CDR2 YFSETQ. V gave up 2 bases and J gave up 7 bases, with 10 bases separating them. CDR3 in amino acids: CASSFGMGQPQHF. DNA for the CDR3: TGCGCCAGCAGCTTTGGGATGGGACAGCCCCAGCATTTT.

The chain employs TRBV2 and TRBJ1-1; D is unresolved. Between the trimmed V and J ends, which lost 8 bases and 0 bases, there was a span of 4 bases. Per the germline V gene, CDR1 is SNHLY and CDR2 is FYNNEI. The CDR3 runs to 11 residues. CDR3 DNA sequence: TGTGCCAGCGAGATGAACACTGAAGCTTTCTTT. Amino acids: CASEMNTEAFF. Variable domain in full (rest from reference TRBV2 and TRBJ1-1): EPEVTQTPSHQVTQMGQEVILRCVPISNHLYFYWYRQILGQKVEFLVSFYNNEISEKSEIFDDQFSVERPDGSNFTLKIRSTKLEDSAMYFCASEMNTEAFFGQGTRLTVV.

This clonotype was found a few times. In DNA form, the CDR3 reads TGTGCCAGCTCCAGCGGGAGCACAGATACGCAGTATTTT. Amino acids: CASSSGSTDTQYF. The chain has TRBV19 and TRBJ2-3; TRBD2 might be the D (6 bases). The germline V gene encodes CDR1 LNHDA and CDR2 SQIVND (reference sequence). The ends were cut back, 9 bases at V and 0 bases at J, with 10 bases in the middle. The CDR3 is 13 residues long.

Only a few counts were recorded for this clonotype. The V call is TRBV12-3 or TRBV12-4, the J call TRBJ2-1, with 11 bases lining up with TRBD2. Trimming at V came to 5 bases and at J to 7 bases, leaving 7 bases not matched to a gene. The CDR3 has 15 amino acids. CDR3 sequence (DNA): TGTGCCAGCAGTGACTTAGCGGGGGGGTATAATGAGCAGTTCTTC. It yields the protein CASSDLAGGYNEQFF.

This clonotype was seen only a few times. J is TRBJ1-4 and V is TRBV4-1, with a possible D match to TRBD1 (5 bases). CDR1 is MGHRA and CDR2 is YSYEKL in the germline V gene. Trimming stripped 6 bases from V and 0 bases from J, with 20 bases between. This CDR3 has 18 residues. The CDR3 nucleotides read TGCGCCAGCAGAGGAAAGGGGCCGGGGTCGGCAACTAATGAAAAACTGTTTTTT. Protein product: CASRGKGPGSATNEKLFF.

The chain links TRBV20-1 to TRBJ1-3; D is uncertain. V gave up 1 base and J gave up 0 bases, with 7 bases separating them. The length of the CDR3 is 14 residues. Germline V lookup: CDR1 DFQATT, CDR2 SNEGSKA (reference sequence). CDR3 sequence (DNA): TGCAGTGCTAGAGTATTGGACTCTGGAAACACCATATATTTT. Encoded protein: CSARVLDSGNTIYF.

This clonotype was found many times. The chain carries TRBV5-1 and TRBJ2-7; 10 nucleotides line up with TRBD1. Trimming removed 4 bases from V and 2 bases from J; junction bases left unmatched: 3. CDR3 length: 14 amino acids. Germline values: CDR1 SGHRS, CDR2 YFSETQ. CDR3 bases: TGCGCCAGCAGCCCGGGGACAGGGGCCTACGAGCAGTACTTC. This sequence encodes CASSPGTGAYEQYF.

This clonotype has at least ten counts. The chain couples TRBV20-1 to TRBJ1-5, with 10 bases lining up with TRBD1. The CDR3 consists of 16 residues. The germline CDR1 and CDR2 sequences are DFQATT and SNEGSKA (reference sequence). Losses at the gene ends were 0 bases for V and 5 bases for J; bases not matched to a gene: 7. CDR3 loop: CSARDRTGGGHQPQHF. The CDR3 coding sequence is TGCAGTGCTAGAGATCGGACAGGGGGAGGGCATCAGCCCCAGCATTTT.

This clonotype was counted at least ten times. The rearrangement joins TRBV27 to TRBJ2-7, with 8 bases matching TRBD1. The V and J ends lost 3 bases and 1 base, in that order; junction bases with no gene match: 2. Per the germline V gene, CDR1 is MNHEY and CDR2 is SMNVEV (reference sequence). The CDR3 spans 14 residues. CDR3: CASSLYRGSYEQYV. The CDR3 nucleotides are TGTGCCAGCAGTTTGTACAGGGGGTCCTACGAGCAGTACGTC.

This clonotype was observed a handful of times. CDR3 DNA sequence: TGTGCCAGCAGTCTGCGGGGAGTAGGGGCCTATGGCTACACCTTC. This gives the protein CASSLRGVGAYGYTF. The chain employs TRBV27 and TRBJ1-2; the D gene is possibly TRBD1 (5 bases). V gave up 5 bases and J gave up 4 bases, with 17 bases separating them. This CDR3 is 15 amino acids long. CDR1 is MNHEY and CDR2 is SMNVEV in the germline V gene (reference sequence).